A single sample gave rise to the 25 T cell receptor beta chains below, sequenced in a study of blood T cell repertoires in COVID-19. The assay was immunoSEQ multiplex PCR, and TCRdb's table has in-frame clones only and misses some. Here the sample spans about 160,000 clones, roughly 80% being singletons. What was sequenced was peripheral blood. Receptors originate from a man between 65 and 85 years old with acute or convalescent COVID-19.

This sequence joins TRBV11-3 and TRBJ2-2; D might be TRBD2 (6 bases). Trimming pared 3 bases from V and 7 bases from J, leaving 15 bases between. Per germline, CDR1 SGHNT and CDR2 YENEEA. The CDR3 runs to 15 residues. This CDR3 is CASSLDGGRGGELFF. CDR3 DNA: TGTGCCAGCAGCTTGGACGGAGGGCGGGGCGGGGAGCTGTTTTTT. The whole variable domain, remainder taken from reference TRBV11-3 and TRBJ2-2, is EAGVVQSPRYKIIEKKQPVAFWCNPISGHNTLYWYLQNLGQGPELLIRYENEEAVDDSQLPKDRFSAERLKGVDSTLKIQPAELGDSAVYLCASSLDGGRGGELFFGEGSRLTVL.

V and J are TRBV6-5 and TRBJ2-7; 7 nucleotides line up with TRBD2. From germline, CDR1 is MNHEY and CDR2 SVGAGI. This CDR3 is built from 16 residues. V was pared by 6 bases and J by 2 bases, with 13 bases of the junction left unmatched. The CDR3 bases are TGTGCCAGCAGCTACACTTTGGGGGAGGGGACCTACGAGCAGTACTTC. As protein: CASSYTLGEGTYEQYF.

The rearrangement uses TRBV6-2 or TRBV6-3 and TRBJ1-1; D is ambiguous. Germline V lookup: CDR1 MNHEY, CDR2 SVGEGT. CDR3 size: 12 residues. Trimming took 0 bases from V and 10 from J, leaving 9 bases between them. CDR3 loop: CASSYSRVAAFF. CDR3 coding DNA: TGTGCCAGCAGTTACTCGAGAGTAGCAGCTTTCTTT.

A single count supports this clone. The rearrangement joins TRBV14 to TRBJ2-5, with 8 bases lining up with TRBD2. Germline-derived CDR1 and CDR2 are SGHDN and FVKESK. This CDR3 has 17 amino acids. The trim removed 6 bases at V and 2 bases at J, leaving 14 bases unmatched. DNA of the CDR3: TGTGCCAGCAGTCGAATTGGAGCGGGAGCTATACAAGAGACCCAGTACTTC. Its protein product is CASSRIGAGAIQETQYF.

V and J are TRBV5-4 and TRBJ1-1; 9 nucleotides agree with TRBD1. Looked up from germline, CDR1 is SGHNT and CDR2 is YYREEE (reference sequence). Trimming cost V 3 bases and J 1 base; bases outside gene matches: 10. This CDR3 is 17 amino acids long. This chain's CDR3 is CASSSPGQGVSNTEAFF. The CDR3 region has the DNA TGTGCCAGCAGCTCCCCGGGACAGGGAGTATCGAACACTGAAGCTTTCTTT.

This chain connects TRBV29-1 to TRBJ2-7; D unclear. This CDR3 spans 11 amino acids. V shed 4 bases and J shed 3 bases, with 7 bases lying between them. Germline CDR1 is SQVTM and CDR2 is ANQGSEA. In DNA form, the CDR3 reads TGCAGCGTTGCGGTCGGCTACGAGCAGTACTTC. Translation gives CSVAVGYEQYF.

The chain couples TRBV5-4 to TRBJ1-6; tentatively, D is TRBD1 (5 bases). V gave up 0 bases and J gave up 6 bases, with 13 bases separating them. CDR3 length: 16 residues. Germline CDR1 and CDR2: SGHNT and YYREEE (reference sequence). CDR3 sequence reads: CASSLGQAGINSPLHF. CDR3 nucleotides: TGTGCCAGCAGCTTGGGTCAGGCAGGGATTAATTCACCCCTCCACTTT.

J is TRBJ1-2 and V is TRBV30; D may be TRBD1 (5 bases). Per the germline V gene, CDR1 is GTSNPN and CDR2 is SVGIG (reference sequence). Trimming took 0 bases from V and 8 from J, leaving 16 bases between them. The CDR3 covers 14 residues. The CDR3 region has the DNA TGTGCCTGGAGTGTGGGGCAGGGCGTGAGGGGCTACACCTTC. This encodes CAWSVGQGVRGYTF.

This clone was detected a few times. The chain uses TRBV10-3 and TRBJ1-6, with D unresolved. V was cut by 4 bases and J by 0 bases, with 10 bases left in between. Germline-derived CDR1 and CDR2 are ENHRY and SYGVKD. The CDR3 extends over 16 amino acids. In DNA, the CDR3 is TGTGCCATCAGTGTTTCAGCGAGCTCCTATAATTCACCCCTCCACTTT. As protein: CAISVSASSYNSPLHF.

This clone was picked up one time. The chain couples TRBV5-1 to TRBJ2-5; TRBD1 matches at 8 bases. The J segment lost 1 base and the V segment lost 3 bases, leaving 2 bases of the junction unmatched. Germline V lookup: CDR1 SGHRS, CDR2 YFSETQ. This CDR3 is built from 14 residues. CDR3 sequence: CASSWTGTQETQYF. The CDR3 DNA reads TGCGCCAGCAGCTGGACAGGGACCCAAGAGACCCAGTACTTC.

The chain combines TRBV27 with TRBJ1-2; unclear D gene. The CDR3 totals 14 residues. The germline V gene encodes CDR1 MNHEY and CDR2 SMNVEV (reference sequence). The V end lost 4 bases, the J end lost 8 bases, and 17 bases lay between the germline ends. The CDR3 DNA reads TGTGCCAGCAGTTCCGACCAGAGGATCCTGGGCTACACCTTC. This codes for CASSSDQRILGYTF.

The chain employs TRBV5-4 and TRBJ2-5; D ambiguous. Trimming left V 4 bases short and J 5 bases short, with 18 bases between. Germline V lookup: CDR1 SGHNT, CDR2 YYREEE (reference sequence). This CDR3 spans 15 amino acids. CDR3 in DNA: TGTGCCAGCAGCCCAAAGGCCGGGTGGCAGGAGACCCAGTACTTC. Translating it yields CASSPKAGWQETQYF.

The gene calls are TRBV18 and TRBJ2-5, with D maybe TRBD1 (6 bases). This CDR3 is built from 15 residues. CDR1 and CDR2 (germline): KGHSH, LQKENI. V shed 0 bases and J shed 5 bases, with 13 bases lying between them. The CDR3 DNA reads TGTGCCAGCTCACCACCGGAAACCCAGGGGGAGACCCAGTACTTC. Translating gives CASSPPETQGETQYF.

The gene calls are TRBV11-3 and TRBJ1-2; weak D call: TRBD1 (6 bases). V dropped 5 bases and J dropped 4 bases, with 17 bases sitting between them. Germline values: CDR1 SGHNT, CDR2 YENEEA. CDR3 length: 15 amino acids. The CDR3 protein is CASSPGQYGLYGYTF. In DNA, the CDR3 is TGTGCCAGCAGCCCCGGACAGTACGGTCTCTATGGCTACACCTTC.

The CDR3 loop reads CASSSGQGEGETQYF. CDR3 nucleotide sequence: TGCGCCAGCAGCTCTGGACAGGGAGAGGGAGAGACCCAGTACTTC. This chain joins TRBV5-1 and TRBJ2-5; 8 bases map to TRBD1. Germline assignment: CDR1 SGHRS and CDR2 YFSETQ. J gave up 4 bases and V 3 bases, and 8 bases lay outside the gene matches. The CDR3 totals 15 residues.

The rearrangement uses TRBV20-1 and TRBJ1-6, with D hard to call. Germline V gene lookup returns CDR1 DFQATT and CDR2 SNEGSKA (reference sequence). The CDR3 extends over 13 amino acids. The V gene lost 3 bases and the J gene lost 5 bases, with 8 bases spanning the gap. The CDR3 is CSASRGDNSPLHF. In DNA, the CDR3 is TGCAGTGCTAGTCGCGGGGATAATTCACCCCTCCACTTT.

Only one count was recorded for this clone. CDR3 bases: TGTGCCAGCAGCCAAGACTCGACTAGCGGGGGGAGCTCCTACAATGAGCAGTTCTTC. Translating gives CASSQDSTSGGSSYNEQFF. The chain joins TRBV3-1 (or the pseudogene TRBV3-2) to TRBJ2-1; 13 nucleotides agree with TRBD2. CDR3 length equals 19 residues. V was pared by 0 bases and J by 0 bases, with 5 bases of the junction left unmatched. Germline V CDR1 and CDR2: LGHDT, YNNKEL (reference sequence).

A few counts support this clone. This chain links TRBV6-2 or TRBV6-3 with TRBJ1-1; TRBD1 might be the D (6 bases). Deletions cut 3 bases from V and 5 bases from J, with 19 bases between. Germline-derived CDR1 and CDR2 are MNHEY and SVGEGT. CDR3 size: 16 residues. The CDR3 DNA sequence: TGTGCCAGCAGTTATAACAGGGCTCCTTGGTTGACTGAAGCTTTCTTT. It encodes CASSYNRAPWLTEAFF.

The V call is TRBV5-6, the J call TRBJ1-4, with TRBD1 matching over 8 bases. Germline assignment: CDR1 SGHDT and CDR2 YYEEEE. The CDR3 is made up of 17 amino acids. With 1 base clipped from V and 8 bases from J, the junction kept 13 bases outside the gene matches. The CDR3 sequence is CASSLNSGWTGNEKLFF. The CDR3 DNA sequence: TGTGCCAGCAGCTTGAACAGTGGTTGGACAGGGAACGAAAAACTGTTTTTT.

The chain employs TRBV3-1 (or the pseudogene TRBV3-2) and TRBJ1-2, with D tentatively TRBD1 (5 bases). Per germline, CDR1 LGHDT and CDR2 YNNKEL (reference sequence). This CDR3 comprises 13 residues. Trimming took 2 bases from V and 8 from J, leaving 12 bases between them. DNA for the CDR3: TGTGCCAGCAGCCAAATCACAGGTTCCGGCTACACCTTC. This codes for CASSQITGSGYTF.

The rearrangement uses TRBV6-5 and TRBJ2-1; 7 bases align to TRBD1. Germline V CDR1 and CDR2: MNHEY, SVGAGI. V shed 2 bases, J shed 8 bases, and the junction held 12 bases outside the gene matches. This CDR3 has 16 amino acids. The CDR3 DNA reads TGTGCCAGCAGTTACAACAGGGGCTCAGGGATGGATGAGCAGTTCTTC. It is translated as CASSYNRGSGMDEQFF.

The V gene is TRBV6-5, the J gene TRBJ1-2; possible D gene TRBD1, 6 bases. The germline CDR1 and CDR2 sequences are MNHEY and SVGAGI. Between the trimmed V and J ends, which lost 2 bases and 0 bases, there was a span of 13 bases. CDR3 length equals 16 residues. Written as DNA, the CDR3 is TGTGCCAGCAGTTACGGGGTACAGGGCACTAACTATGGCTACACCTTC. Encoded protein: CASSYGVQGTNYGYTF.

The gene calls are TRBV24-1 and TRBJ2-7; 10 bases fit TRBD1. Germline CDR1 is KGHDR and CDR2 is SFDVKD. The V and J ends lost 5 bases and 6 bases, in that order; junction bases with no gene match: 12. This CDR3 is built from 16 residues. The CDR3 region has the DNA TGTGCCACCAGTGCTACTTCCGGGACAGGGGACCTCGAGCAGTACTTC. Translated: CATSATSGTGDLEQYF.

The chain couples TRBV5-1 to TRBJ1-1; D uncertain. Trimming cost V 7 bases and J 1 base, with 11 bases left between them. This CDR3 is built from 13 residues. Germline V lookup: CDR1 SGHRS, CDR2 YFSETQ. CDR3 nucleotide sequence: TGCGCCAGCCAGGAAATCTCGAACACTGAAGCTTTCTTT. Amino acid sequence: CASQEISNTEAFF.

J is TRBJ2-1 and V is TRBV5-1; 14 bases match TRBD2. V lost 4 bases, J lost 4 bases, and 4 bases stayed unmatched. This CDR3 has 16 residues. In germline, CDR1 is SGHRS, CDR2 YFSETQ. The CDR3 reads CASSPGLAGEYNEQFF. CDR3 in DNA: TGCGCCAGCAGCCCGGGACTAGCGGGGGAGTACAATGAGCAGTTCTTC.